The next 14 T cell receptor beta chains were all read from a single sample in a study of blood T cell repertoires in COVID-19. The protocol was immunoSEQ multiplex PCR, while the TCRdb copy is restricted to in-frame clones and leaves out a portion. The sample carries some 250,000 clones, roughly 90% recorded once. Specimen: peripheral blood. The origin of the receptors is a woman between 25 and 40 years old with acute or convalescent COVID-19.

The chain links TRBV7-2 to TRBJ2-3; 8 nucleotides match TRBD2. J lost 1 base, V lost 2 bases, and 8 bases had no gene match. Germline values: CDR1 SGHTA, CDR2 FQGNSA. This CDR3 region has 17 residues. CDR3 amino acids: CASSLKAGGFRTDTQYF. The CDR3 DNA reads TGTGCCAGCAGCTTAAAGGCGGGAGGTTTCCGCACAGATACGCAGTATTTT. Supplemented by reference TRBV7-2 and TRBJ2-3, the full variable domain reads GAGVSQSPSNKVTEKGKDVELRCDPISGHTALYWYRQSLGQGLEFLIYFQGNSAPDKSGLPSDRFSAERTGGSVSTLTIQRTQQEDSAVYLCASSLKAGGFRTDTQYFGPGTRLTVL.

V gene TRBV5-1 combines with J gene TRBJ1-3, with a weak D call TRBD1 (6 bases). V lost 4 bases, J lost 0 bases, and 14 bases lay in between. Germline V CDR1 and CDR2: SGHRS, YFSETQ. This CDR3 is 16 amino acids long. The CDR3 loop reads CASSESQGASGNTIYF. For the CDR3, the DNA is TGCGCCAGCAGCGAGTCACAGGGCGCCTCTGGAAACACCATATATTTT. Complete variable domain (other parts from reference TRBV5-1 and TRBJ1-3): KAGVTQTPRYLIKTRGQQVTLSCSPISGHRSVSWYQQTPGQGLQFLFEYFSETQRNKGNFPGRFSGRQFSNSRSEMNVSTLELGDSALYLCASSESQGASGNTIYFGEGSWLTVV.

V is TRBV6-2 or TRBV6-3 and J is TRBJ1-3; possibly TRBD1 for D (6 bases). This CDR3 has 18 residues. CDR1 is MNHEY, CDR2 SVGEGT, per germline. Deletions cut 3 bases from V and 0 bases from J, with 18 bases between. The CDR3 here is CASSYNRRGADSGNTIYF. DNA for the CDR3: TGTGCCAGCAGTTATAACCGCCGGGGGGCCGACTCTGGAAACACCATATATTTT.

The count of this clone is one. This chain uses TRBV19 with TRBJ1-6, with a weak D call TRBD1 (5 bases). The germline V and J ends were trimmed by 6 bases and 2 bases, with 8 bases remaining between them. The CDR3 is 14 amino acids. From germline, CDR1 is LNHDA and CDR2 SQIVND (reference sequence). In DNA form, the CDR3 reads TGTGCCAGTAGGAAGACAGCCTATAATTCACCCCTCCACTTT. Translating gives CASRKTAYNSPLHF.

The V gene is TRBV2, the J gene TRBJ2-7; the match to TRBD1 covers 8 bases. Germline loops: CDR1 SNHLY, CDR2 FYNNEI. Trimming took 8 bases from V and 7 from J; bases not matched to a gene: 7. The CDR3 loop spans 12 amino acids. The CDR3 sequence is CASGQGAVEQYF. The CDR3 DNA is TGTGCCAGCGGGCAGGGGGCGGTTGAGCAGTACTTC. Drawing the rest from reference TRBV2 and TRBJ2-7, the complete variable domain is EPEVTQTPSHQVTQMGQEVILRCVPISNHLYFYWYRQILGQKVEFLVSFYNNEISEKSEIFDDQFSVERPDGSNFTLKIRSTKLEDSAMYFCASGQGAVEQYFGPGTRLTVT.

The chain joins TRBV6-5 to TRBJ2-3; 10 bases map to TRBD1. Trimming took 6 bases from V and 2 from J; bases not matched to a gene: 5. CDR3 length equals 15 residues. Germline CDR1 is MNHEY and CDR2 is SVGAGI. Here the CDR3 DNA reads TGTGCCAGCAGCAAGGGACAGGGGAACACAGATACGCAGTATTTT. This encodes CASSKGQGNTDTQYF.

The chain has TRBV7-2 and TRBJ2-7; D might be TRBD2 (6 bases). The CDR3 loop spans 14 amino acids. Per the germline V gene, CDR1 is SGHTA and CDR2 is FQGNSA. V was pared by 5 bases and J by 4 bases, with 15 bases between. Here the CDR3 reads CASSRPPGLYEQYF. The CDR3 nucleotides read TGTGCCAGCAGCCGCCCCCCGGGACTGTACGAGCAGTACTTC.

CDR3 sequence reads: CASSRRDRNTEAFF. The CDR3 nucleotides read TGTGCCAGTAGCCGCCGGGACAGGAACACTGAAGCTTTCTTT. The chain links TRBV19 to TRBJ1-1, with TRBD1 identical over 7 bases. Trimming removed 6 bases from V and 1 base from J; junction bases left unmatched: 5. The CDR3 consists of 14 residues. Germline assignment: CDR1 LNHDA and CDR2 SQIVND (reference sequence).

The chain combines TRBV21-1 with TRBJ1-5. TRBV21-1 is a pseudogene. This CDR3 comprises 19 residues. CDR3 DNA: TGTGCCAGCACCCCGAACCCCAGAAGCGCCCCGTATGGCAATCAGCCCCAGCATTTT. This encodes CASTPNPRSAPYGNQPQHF.

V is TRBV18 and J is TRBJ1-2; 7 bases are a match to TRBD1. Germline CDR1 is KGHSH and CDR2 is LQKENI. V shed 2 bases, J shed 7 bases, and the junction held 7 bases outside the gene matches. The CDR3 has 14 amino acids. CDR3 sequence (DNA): TGTGCCAGCTCACCAGAGAAGGGGGCGGGTGGCTACACCTTC. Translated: CASSPEKGAGGYTF. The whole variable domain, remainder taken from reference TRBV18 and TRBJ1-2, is NAGVMQNPRHLVRRRGQEARLRCSPMKGHSHVYWYRQLPEEGLKFMVYLQKENIIDESGMPKERFSAEFPKEGPSILRIQQVVRGDSAAYFCASSPEKGAGGYTFGSGTRLTVV.

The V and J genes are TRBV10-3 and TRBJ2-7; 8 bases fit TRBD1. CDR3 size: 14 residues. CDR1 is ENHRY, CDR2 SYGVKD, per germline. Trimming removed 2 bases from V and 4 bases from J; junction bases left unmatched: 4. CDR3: CAISEGQGKYEQYF. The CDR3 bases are TGTGCCATCAGTGAGGGACAGGGAAAGTACGAGCAGTACTTC.

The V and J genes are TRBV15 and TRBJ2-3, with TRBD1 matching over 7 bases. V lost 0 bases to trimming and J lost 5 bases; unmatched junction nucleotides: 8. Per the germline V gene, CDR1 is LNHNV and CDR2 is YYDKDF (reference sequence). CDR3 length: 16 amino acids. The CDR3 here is CATSRDGTAHGDTQYF. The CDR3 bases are TGTGCCACCAGCAGAGATGGGACAGCTCATGGAGATACGCAGTATTTT. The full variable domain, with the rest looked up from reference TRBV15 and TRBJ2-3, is DAMVIQNPRYQVTQFGKPVTLSCSQTLNHNVMYWYQQKSSQAPKLLFHYYDKDFNNEADTPDNFQSRRPNTSFCFLDIRSPGLGDTAMYLCATSRDGTAHGDTQYFGPGTRLTVL.

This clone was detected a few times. As DNA, the CDR3 is TGTGCCAGCAGTGCCCGACAGGGCCCCTACGAGCAGTACTTC. Its translation: CASSARQGPYEQYF. The chain combines TRBV2 with TRBJ2-7; 7 bases are shared with TRBD1. Germline values: CDR1 SNHLY, CDR2 FYNNEI. The CDR3 contains 14 residues. The V gene end was trimmed by 4 bases and the J gene end by 2 bases; junction bases not matched to a gene: 5.

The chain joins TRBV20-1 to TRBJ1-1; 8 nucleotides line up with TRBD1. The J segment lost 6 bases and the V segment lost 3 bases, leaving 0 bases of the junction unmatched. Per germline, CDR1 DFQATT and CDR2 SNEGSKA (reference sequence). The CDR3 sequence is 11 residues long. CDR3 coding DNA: TGCAGTGCTAGGACAGGGGCTGAAGCTTTCTTT. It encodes CSARTGAEAFF.